Sequencing of this TCR beta chain was carried out in a study of CD8+ T cells in alopecia areata. Regarding the study as a whole: Patients shared TCRs less clearly than mice did, possibly for HLA-related reasons. For lesional scalp, especially alopecia totalis/universalis, clonality was higher than in normal scalp.

Worth noting for this clone: The antigen is not known.

Alopecia areata patients had lesional scalp punch biopsies and peripheral blood taken from them. From PBMCs, CD4+ and CD8+ T cells were sorted. Extracted from the samples, RNA was reverse transcribed into cDNA to serve as the sequencing template. Assay: immunoSEQ multiplex PCR; the TCRdb copy retains only in-frame clones and omits some. This sample yields around 29,000 clones, of which less than 65% are seen a single time; about a sixth belongs to the top ten. The sequencing input was NKG2D-high CD8+ T cells sorted from blood. The clonotype comes from a human donor with alopecia areata.

CDR3 nucleotide sequence: TGTGCCAGCAGCTACACAGGGACCGGGGAGCTGTTTTTT. This translates into CASSYTGTGELFF. The chain is built from TRBV5-4 and TRBJ2-2, with D perhaps matching TRBD1 (6 bases). V lost 3 bases and J lost 5, with 8 bases in between. CDR3 length equals 13 residues. The germline V gene has CDR1 SGHNT and CDR2 YYREEE (reference sequence).